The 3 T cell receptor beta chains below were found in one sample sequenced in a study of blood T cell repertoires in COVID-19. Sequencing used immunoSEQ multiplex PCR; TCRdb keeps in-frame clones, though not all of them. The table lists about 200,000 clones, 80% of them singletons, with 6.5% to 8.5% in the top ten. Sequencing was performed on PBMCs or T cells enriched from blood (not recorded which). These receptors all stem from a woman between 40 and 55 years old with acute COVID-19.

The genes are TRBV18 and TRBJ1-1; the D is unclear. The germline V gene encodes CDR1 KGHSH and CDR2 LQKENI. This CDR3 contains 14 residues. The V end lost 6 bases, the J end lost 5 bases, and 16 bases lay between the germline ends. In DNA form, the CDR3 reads TGTGCCAGCTCGCAGCGACGGGAAGGTACTGAAGCTTTCTTT. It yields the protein CASSQRREGTEAFF.

CDR3 DNA sequence: TGCAGTGCACAGGTCCCCTACGAGCAGTACTTC. Protein product: CSAQVPYEQYF. This chain connects TRBV20-1 to TRBJ2-7, with D tentatively TRBD1 (5 bases). The CDR3 length is 11 residues. Germline V gene data show CDR1 as DFQATT and CDR2 as SNEGSKA (reference sequence). Trimming pared 6 bases from V and 2 bases from J, leaving 8 bases between.

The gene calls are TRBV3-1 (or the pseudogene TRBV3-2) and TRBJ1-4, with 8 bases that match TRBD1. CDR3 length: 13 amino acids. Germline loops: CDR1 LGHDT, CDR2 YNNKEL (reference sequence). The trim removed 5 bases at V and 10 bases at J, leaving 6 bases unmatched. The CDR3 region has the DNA TGTGCCAGCAGCATTGGACAGGGAGGAAAACTGTTTTTT. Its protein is CASSIGQGGKLFF.